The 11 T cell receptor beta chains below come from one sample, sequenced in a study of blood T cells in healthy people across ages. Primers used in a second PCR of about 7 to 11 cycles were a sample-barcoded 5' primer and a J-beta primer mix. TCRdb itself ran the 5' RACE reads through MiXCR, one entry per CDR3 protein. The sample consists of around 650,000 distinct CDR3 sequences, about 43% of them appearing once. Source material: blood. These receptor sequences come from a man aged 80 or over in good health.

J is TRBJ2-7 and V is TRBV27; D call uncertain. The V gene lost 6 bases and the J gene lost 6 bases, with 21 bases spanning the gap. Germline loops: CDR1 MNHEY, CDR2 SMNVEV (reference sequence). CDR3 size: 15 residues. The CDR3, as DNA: TGTGCCAGCAGCAGGACCAAGGGCGTCTCCGGCGAGCAGTACTTC. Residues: CASSRTKGVSGEQYF.

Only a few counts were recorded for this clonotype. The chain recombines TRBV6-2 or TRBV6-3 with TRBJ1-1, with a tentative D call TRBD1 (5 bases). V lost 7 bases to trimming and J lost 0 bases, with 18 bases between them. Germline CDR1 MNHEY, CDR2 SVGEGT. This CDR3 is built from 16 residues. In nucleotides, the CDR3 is TGTGCCAGCACGGGGGAACAGCGTTTCATGAACACTGAAGCTTTCTTT. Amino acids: CASTGEQRFMNTEAFF.

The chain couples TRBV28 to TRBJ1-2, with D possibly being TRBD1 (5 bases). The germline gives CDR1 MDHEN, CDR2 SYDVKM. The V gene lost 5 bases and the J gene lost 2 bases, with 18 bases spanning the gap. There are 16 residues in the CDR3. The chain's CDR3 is CASSPTGTGRNYGYTF. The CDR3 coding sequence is TGTGCCAGCAGTCCAACCGGGACCGGGAGGAACTATGGCTACACCTTC.

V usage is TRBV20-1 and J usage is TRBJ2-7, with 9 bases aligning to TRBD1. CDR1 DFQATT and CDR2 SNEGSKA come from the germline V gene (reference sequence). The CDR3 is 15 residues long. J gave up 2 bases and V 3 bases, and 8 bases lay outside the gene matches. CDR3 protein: CSASDSGQGTYEQYF. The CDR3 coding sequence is TGCAGTGCTAGCGACTCCGGACAGGGGACCTACGAGCAGTACTTC.

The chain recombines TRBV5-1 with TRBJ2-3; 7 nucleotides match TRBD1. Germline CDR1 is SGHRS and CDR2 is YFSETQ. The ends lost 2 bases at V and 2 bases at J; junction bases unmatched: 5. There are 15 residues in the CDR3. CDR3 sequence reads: CASSLSGTVTDTQYF. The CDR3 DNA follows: TGCGCCAGCAGCTTATCCGGGACAGTCACAGATACGCAGTATTTT.

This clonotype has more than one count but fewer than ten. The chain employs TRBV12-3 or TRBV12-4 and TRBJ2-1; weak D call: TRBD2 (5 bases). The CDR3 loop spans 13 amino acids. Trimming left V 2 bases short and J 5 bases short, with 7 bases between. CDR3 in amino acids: CASSLWTDNEQFF. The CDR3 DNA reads TGTGCCAGCAGTTTATGGACTGACAATGAGCAGTTCTTC.

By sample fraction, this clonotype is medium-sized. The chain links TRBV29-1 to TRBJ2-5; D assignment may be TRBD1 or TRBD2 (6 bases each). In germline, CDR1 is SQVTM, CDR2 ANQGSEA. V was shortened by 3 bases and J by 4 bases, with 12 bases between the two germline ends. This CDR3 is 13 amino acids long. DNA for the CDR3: TGCAGCGTTGAGCTCGGGGGCCGAGAGACCCAGTACTTC. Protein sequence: CSVELGGRETQYF.

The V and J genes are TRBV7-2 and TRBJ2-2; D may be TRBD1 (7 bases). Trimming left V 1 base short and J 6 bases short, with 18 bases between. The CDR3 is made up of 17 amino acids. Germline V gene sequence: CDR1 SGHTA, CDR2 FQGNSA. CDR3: CASSLGAARGVSGELFF. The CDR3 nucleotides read TGTGCCAGCAGCTTAGGTGCGGCCAGGGGGGTCTCCGGGGAGCTGTTTTTT.

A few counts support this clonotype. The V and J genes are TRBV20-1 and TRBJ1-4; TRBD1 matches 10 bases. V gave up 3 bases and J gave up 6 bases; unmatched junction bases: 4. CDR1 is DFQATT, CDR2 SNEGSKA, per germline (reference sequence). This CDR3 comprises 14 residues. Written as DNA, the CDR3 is TGCAGTGCTAGGGGGACAGGGGTTGATGAAAAACTGTTTTTT. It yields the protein CSARGTGVDEKLFF.

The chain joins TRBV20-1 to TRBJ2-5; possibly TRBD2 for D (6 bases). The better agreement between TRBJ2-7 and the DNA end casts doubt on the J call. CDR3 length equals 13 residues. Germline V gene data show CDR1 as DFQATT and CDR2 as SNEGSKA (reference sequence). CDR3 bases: TGCAGTGCTCGGACTATCGGTTCGTACGAGCAGTACTTC. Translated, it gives CSARTIGSYEQYF.

This CDR3 is CASSWGGQGVNNEQYF. The CDR3 DNA sequence: TGCGCCAGCAGCTGGGGGGGACAGGGGGTCAACAATGAGCAGTACTTC. This chain links TRBV5-1 with TRBJ2-5; 11 positions agree with TRBD1. V trimming: 3 bases; J trimming: 11 bases; junction bases outside the gene matches: 15. This CDR3 has 16 residues. Germline CDR1 reads SGHRS; CDR2 reads YFSETQ.